The 7 T cell receptor beta chains below come from one sample, sequenced in a study of blood T cell repertoires in COVID-19. Libraries were prepared by immunoSEQ multiplex PCR; TCRdb keeps only in-frame clonotypes and omits some of them. The sample lists 270,000 or so clones, approximately 77% occurring once. Sequences were obtained from peripheral blood. These receptors came from a woman between 18 and 30 years old with acute or convalescent COVID-19.

The table lists this clone with a few counts. The V gene is TRBV7-8, the J gene TRBJ1-2, with TRBD1 as a possible D gene (5 bases). The CDR3 is 14 amino acids. The V and J ends lost 2 bases and 4 bases respectively, with 11 bases between them. CDR1 and CDR2 from the germline V gene are SGHVS and FQNEAQ. CDR3: CASSLQGMGYGYTF. DNA of the CDR3: TGTGCCAGCAGCTTACAGGGAATGGGCTATGGCTACACCTTC. Based on the CDR3 plus reference TRBV7-8 and TRBJ1-2, the full variable domain is GAGVSQSPRYKVAKRGQDVALRCDPISGHVSLFWYQQALGQGPEFLTYFQNEAQLDKSGLPSDRFFAERPEGSVSTLKIQRTQQEDSAVYLCASSLQGMGYGYTFGSGTRLTVV.

V is TRBV13 and J is TRBJ2-7; D is possibly TRBD2 (6 bases). Trimming left V 5 bases short and J 2 bases short, with 13 bases between. Germline V gene lookup returns CDR1 PRHDT and CDR2 FYEKMQ (reference sequence). This CDR3 region has 14 residues. Here the CDR3 DNA reads TGTGCCAGCAGCCAACCGACTAGACCCTACGAGCAGTACTTC. Protein sequence: CASSQPTRPYEQYF.

V gene TRBV12-3 or TRBV12-4 combines with J gene TRBJ1-5, with D perhaps TRBD1 (6 bases). This CDR3 has 13 amino acids. Trimming removed 3 bases at V and 6 bases at J, with 9 bases between. CDR3 residues: CASSFQGLQPQHF. In nucleotides, the CDR3 is TGTGCCAGCAGTTTCCAGGGGCTTCAGCCCCAGCATTTT.

The gene calls are TRBV6-5 and TRBJ1-3; D is uncertain. Trimming stripped 6 bases from V and 0 bases from J, with 12 bases between. CDR1 is MNHEY and CDR2 is SVGAGI in the germline V gene. The CDR3 consists of 15 residues. The CDR3 sequence is CASSAGGSSGNTIYF. The DNA for the CDR3 is TGTGCCAGCAGCGCTGGAGGAAGCTCTGGAAACACCATATATTTT.

V is TRBV18 and J is TRBJ2-3; 7 nucleotides align to TRBD1. Germline-derived CDR1 and CDR2 are KGHSH and LQKENI. Losses at the gene ends were 1 base for V and 3 bases for J; bases not matched to a gene: 4. The CDR3 has 15 residues. The CDR3 is CASSPRQGSTDTQYF. The CDR3 DNA sequence: TGTGCCAGCTCACCACGACAGGGATCAACAGATACGCAGTATTTT.

Here the CDR3 DNA reads TGTGCCAGCAGCTTGGGGGACAGGGGGCCCACCGGGGAGCTGTTTTTT. This sequence encodes CASSLGDRGPTGELFF. V gene TRBV5-4 combines with J gene TRBJ2-2, with 12 bases fitting TRBD1. Looked up from germline, CDR1 is SGHNT and CDR2 is YYREEE (reference sequence). The CDR3 runs to 16 residues. V lost 0 bases and J lost 4; bases outside the gene matches: 1.

V and J are TRBV7-2 and TRBJ2-7; the D gene is possibly TRBD2 (5 bases). This CDR3 comprises 14 residues. From germline, CDR1 is SGHTA and CDR2 FQGNSA. Trimming removed 5 bases from V and 5 bases from J, with 16 bases in between. The CDR3 DNA sequence: TGTGCCAGCAGCCCCCGTCCGGGGAAGAACGAGCAGTACTTC. Its protein product is CASSPRPGKNEQYF. Supplemented by reference TRBV7-2 and TRBJ2-7, the full variable domain reads GAGVSQSPSNKVTEKGKDVELRCDPISGHTALYWYRQSLGQGLEFLIYFQGNSAPDKSGLPSDRFSAERTGGSVSTLTIQRTQQEDSAVYLCASSPRPGKNEQYFGPGTRLTVT.